This paragraph covers one T cell receptor beta chain sequence. What it binds is unknown. The data were obtained in a study of shared clonotypes between healthy human individuals. Study-level points and caveats: Even with large depth, rarefaction showed that sorted-subset sequencing was incomplete.

HIV-negative, healthy adults without recent acute infections or vaccinations were the donors. Measured with immunoSEQ multiplex PCR; TCRdb has only the in-frame clones, and not every one. The table shows over 150,000 clones, with approximately 61% occurring only once. This clonotype was obtained from a man between 25 and 39 years old in good health. Material for sequencing was memory CD4+ T cells sorted from blood. Subset here: CD45RA-negative fraction.

The CDR3 spells CASSLPGPRQNNEQFF. Written as DNA, the CDR3 is TGTGCCAGCAGTTTGCCTGGACCCCGGCAGAACAATGAGCAGTTCTTC. V is TRBV28 and J is TRBJ2-1; D unclear. V lost 3 bases and J lost 5, with 17 bases in between. CDR1 MDHEN and CDR2 SYDVKM come from the germline V gene. This CDR3 spans 16 amino acids. Full variable domain (rest looked up from reference TRBV28 and TRBJ2-1): DVKVTQSSRYLVKRTGEKVFLECVQDMDHENMFWYRQDPGLGLRLIYFSYDVKMKEKGDIPEGYSVSREKKERFSLILESASTNQTSMYLCASSLPGPRQNNEQFFGPGTRLTVL.